The 7 T cell receptor beta chains below all came from one sample that was sequenced in a study of CD8+CD57+ T cells in acquired aplastic anemia. Genomic DNA templated the TCR beta VDJ and CDR3 profiling. TCRdb re-analysed the reads in MiXCR, keeping a single row per CDR3 protein. In the table there are about 400,000 distinct CDR3 sequences, just under 70% of which are singletons. Sequenced material: sorted CD4+, CD8+, or CD8+CD57+ T cells (not recorded which) from PBMCs. The receptors shown here come from a human donor in good health, serving as a control.

Notes on this clonotype: At one of its ends the junction is not consistent with the germline gene, which may arise from a read error. This chain links TRBV10-1 with TRBJ1-5; weak D call: TRBD1 (6 bases). Germline V CDR1 and CDR2: WNHNN, SYGVQD (reference sequence). CDR3 length equals 14 residues. As DNA, the CDR3 is TGTGCCAGCACCGGTAGGGGGGGGAGTAAGCCGCAGCATTTT. The encoded protein is CASTGRGGSKPQHF.

The chain joins TRBV24-1 to TRBJ2-2; 9 bases align to TRBD2. Germline values: CDR1 KGHDR, CDR2 SFDVKD. CDR3 size: 16 residues. Trimming took 5 bases from V and 5 from J; bases not matched to a gene: 8. This chain's CDR3 is CATSATASGVTGELFF. In DNA form, the CDR3 reads TGTGCCACCAGTGCAACGGCTAGCGGGGTTACCGGGGAGCTGTTTTTT.

The chain combines TRBV2 with TRBJ1-2; D unresolved. The germline CDR1 and CDR2 sequences are SNHLY and FYNNEI. The CDR3 loop spans 11 amino acids. Trimming removed 2 bases from V and 6 bases from J, with 4 bases in between. The CDR3 reads CASSEYHGYTF. Here the CDR3 DNA reads TGTGCCAGCAGTGAATATCATGGCTACACCTTC.

This clonotype was recorded once. The genes are TRBV7-2 and TRBJ1-3; no firm D call. V was shortened by 1 base and J by 16 bases, with 23 bases between the two germline ends. The CDR3 length is 15 residues. Germline assignment: CDR1 SGHTA and CDR2 FQGNSA. CDR3 bases: TGTGCCAGCAGCTTAGAGCTATTCTTAGCAATCAGCCCCTATTTT. This encodes CASSLELFLAISPYF. The entire variable domain, with the rest obtained from reference TRBV7-2 and TRBJ1-3, is as follows: GAGVSQSPSNKVTEKGKDVELRCDPISGHTALYWYRQSLGQGLEFLIYFQGNSAPDKSGLPSDRFSAERTGGSVSTLTIQRTQQEDSAVYLCASSLELFLAISPYFGEGSWLTVV.

Note on this clonotype: At one end, the junction sequence differs from germline, possibly due to a read error. The genes are TRBV7-3 and TRBJ2-3; weak D call: TRBD2 (7 bases). Germline V gene data show CDR1 as SGHTA and CDR2 as FQGTGA. This CDR3 has 13 amino acids. In DNA form, the CDR3 reads TGCGCCAGCAGCCATGGGGGGGAGGACAGCCAGTATTTT. This encodes CASSHGGEDSQYF.

This clonotype was seen many times. This chain joins TRBV4-1 and TRBJ2-3, with TRBD2 matching over 14 bases. Trimming at V came to 5 bases and at J to 10 bases, leaving 2 bases not matched to a gene. Germline V lookup: CDR1 MGHRA, CDR2 YSYEKL. The CDR3 sequence is 13 residues long. As DNA, the CDR3 is TGCGCCAGCAGCTGGGGACTAGCGGGGGCGCAGTATTTT. Translating it yields CASSWGLAGAQYF.

Notes on this clonotype: The junction does not match germline at one end; this may be a read error. The chain uses TRBV9 and TRBJ2-3; possible D gene TRBD1, 7 bases. The germline gives CDR1 SGDLS, CDR2 YYNGEE. CDR3 size: 13 residues. CDR3 nucleotides: TGTGCCAGCAGCCCAAGGAGGGGGCTGACCCAGTCGTTT. It codes for CASSPRRGLTQSF.